One sample yielded the 26 T cell receptor beta chains listed below, sequenced in a study of T cell responses to AZD1222 COVID-19 vaccine. The method was immunoSEQ multiplex PCR; TCRdb's version includes in-frame clones alone and lacks a portion of them. The sample contains under 150,000 clones, roughly 90% of which appear only once. The material was peripheral blood, obtained 28 days after the second AZD1222 dose. All receptors come from an adult who received the AZD1222 COVID-19 vaccine.

This chain joins TRBV28 and TRBJ1-6; 7 positions match TRBD1. With V trimmed by 3 bases and J by 7 bases, 6 bases remained unmatched. The V gene's germline CDR1 is MDHEN and CDR2 SYDVKM. This CDR3 has 15 amino acids. DNA of the CDR3: TGTGCCAGCAGTTTCCGGGACAGCGAAAATTCACCCCTCCACTTT. It translates to CASSFRDSENSPLHF.

The chain carries TRBV5-4 and TRBJ2-3, with D possibly TRBD2 on 5 matching bases. The V end was cut by 4 bases, the J end by 10 bases, with 13 bases between. The CDR3 has 12 amino acids. Germline assignment: CDR1 SGHNT and CDR2 YYREEE (reference sequence). CDR3 amino acids: CASSPVERPQYF. CDR3 DNA: TGTGCCAGCAGCCCCGTGGAGCGGCCGCAGTATTTT.

This chain uses TRBV7-9 with TRBJ1-1; TRBD1 aligns across 7 bases. J lost 4 bases, V lost 5 bases, and 7 bases had no gene match. CDR1 is SEHNR and CDR2 is FQNEAQ in the germline V gene (reference sequence). The CDR3 is 14 residues long. The DNA for the CDR3 is TGTGCCAGCAGCCGACAGGGTCCGAGCACTGAAGCTTTCTTT. It is translated as CASSRQGPSTEAFF.

This chain connects TRBV3-1 (or the pseudogene TRBV3-2) to TRBJ2-7; unclear D gene. The CDR3 length is 13 residues. The germline V gene encodes CDR1 LGHDT and CDR2 YNNKEL (reference sequence). The V end lost 5 bases, the J end lost 11 bases, and 19 bases lay between the germline ends. The CDR3 spells CASSKTLVSDKYF. The CDR3 nucleotides read TGTGCCAGCAGCAAGACTTTAGTATCCGATAAGTACTTC.

This clone was observed once. The rearrangement links TRBV19 to TRBJ1-6; TRBD1 matches 8 bases. The CDR3 is 15 residues long. J was trimmed by 5 bases and V by 5 bases; bases with no gene match: 5. Germline assignment: CDR1 LNHDA and CDR2 SQIVND (reference sequence). The CDR3 nucleotides are TGTGCCAGTAGTGATACAGGGGGTCATAATTCACCCCTCCACTTT. It yields the protein CASSDTGGHNSPLHF.

V gene TRBV28 combines with J gene TRBJ1-2, with 7 positions matching TRBD1. The V gene end was trimmed by 6 bases and the J gene end by 2 bases; junction bases not matched to a gene: 6. Germline CDR1 MDHEN, CDR2 SYDVKM. The CDR3 has 14 amino acids. CDR3 nucleotide sequence: TGTGCCAGCAGCCGGACAGGAGTAAACTATGGCTACACCTTC. Translating it yields CASSRTGVNYGYTF.

J is TRBJ1-4 and V is TRBV6-6; 7 positions match TRBD1. Germline trimming cut 6 bases from V and 3 bases from J; bases unmatched to any gene: 10. Germline V gives CDR1 MNHNY, CDR2 SVGAGI (reference sequence). This CDR3 has 16 amino acids. CDR3: CASRDPRTGSNEKLFF. The CDR3 region has the DNA TGTGCCAGCAGGGATCCCCGGACAGGCTCTAATGAAAAACTGTTTTTT.

This clone was seen a handful of times. The chain employs TRBV9 and TRBJ1-2; a weak D match, TRBD1 (5 bases). There are 17 residues in the CDR3. V gave up 3 bases and J gave up 5 bases, with 23 bases separating them. CDR1 SGDLS and CDR2 YYNGEE come from the germline V gene. CDR3 protein: CASSGGPREGPQYGYTF. The DNA of the CDR3 is TGTGCCAGCAGCGGCGGTCCCCGCGAGGGGCCGCAGTATGGCTACACCTTC.

This clone appeared a few times. The chain carries TRBV2 and TRBJ2-7; 10 bases align to TRBD1. The V and J ends lost 6 bases and 4 bases, in that order; junction bases with no gene match: 3. The CDR3 contains 13 residues. Germline assignment: CDR1 SNHLY and CDR2 FYNNEI. The CDR3 is CASRRDRGYEQYF. CDR3 coding DNA: TGTGCCAGCAGAAGGGACAGGGGTTACGAGCAGTACTTC.

This clone has only one observation. V and J are TRBV6-6 and TRBJ2-5; D remains unclear. V was shortened by 1 base and J by 5 bases, with 14 bases between the two germline ends. The germline gives CDR1 MNHNY, CDR2 SVGAGI (reference sequence). The length of the CDR3 is 15 residues. CDR3 in amino acids: CASSYFTDVGETQYF. Here the CDR3 DNA reads TGTGCCAGCAGTTACTTCACTGACGTCGGCGAGACCCAGTACTTC.

This clone was recorded once. V and J are TRBV6-5 and TRBJ1-2; D unclear. This CDR3 region has 13 residues. Germline CDR1 is MNHEY and CDR2 is SVGAGI. Trimming stripped 6 bases from V and 2 bases from J, with 10 bases between. CDR3 nucleotide sequence: TGTGCCAGCAGCCCCCGACAAAACTATGGCTACACCTTC. Translated: CASSPRQNYGYTF.

This chain connects TRBV6-1 to TRBJ1-2; a weak D match, TRBD1 (6 bases). Germline CDR1 is MNHNS and CDR2 is SASEGT. The CDR3 runs 15 residues. Trimming cost V 2 bases and J 4 bases, with 14 bases left between them. In nucleotides, the CDR3 is TGTGCCAGCAGTGAACAGGGGAGAATTGTCTATGGCTACACCTTC. It yields the protein CASSEQGRIVYGYTF.

The gene calls are TRBV19 and TRBJ1-2; D perhaps matches TRBD1 (5 bases). V was clipped by 5 bases and J by 7 bases, with 8 bases between them. The CDR3 length is 11 residues. Germline CDR1 LNHDA, CDR2 SQIVND (reference sequence). CDR3 DNA sequence: TGTGCCAGTAGTCCGGGGCTTGGCTACACCTTC. It encodes CASSPGLGYTF.

The V and J genes are TRBV5-1 and TRBJ2-5, with 8 positions matching TRBD1. Trimming cost V 1 base and J 1 base; bases outside gene matches: 3. In germline, CDR1 is SGHRS, CDR2 YFSETQ. The CDR3 totals 15 residues. The CDR3 DNA is TGCGCCAGCAGCTTGCCACAGGGGGTCCAAGAGACCCAGTACTTC. This gives the protein CASSLPQGVQETQYF.

The rearrangement joins TRBV27 to TRBJ1-3; D is undetermined. Germline CDR1 and CDR2: MNHEY and SMNVEV (reference sequence). The ends were cut back, 6 bases at V and 7 bases at J, with 16 bases in the middle. The CDR3 is 14 residues long. CDR3 amino acids: CASSSVGLDNTIYF. In DNA form, the CDR3 reads TGTGCCAGCAGCTCCGTAGGTTTAGACAACACCATATATTTT.

The rearrangement uses TRBV18 and TRBJ1-1; D uncertain. The CDR3 consists of 12 residues. The germline V and J ends were trimmed by 3 bases and 3 bases, with 5 bases remaining between them. Germline CDR1 KGHSH, CDR2 LQKENI. This CDR3 is CASSPLDTEAFF. As DNA, the CDR3 is TGTGCCAGCTCACCTTTGGACACTGAAGCTTTCTTT.

This sequence joins TRBV6-5 and TRBJ2-1; 10 bases fit TRBD2. Germline V gene sequence: CDR1 MNHEY, CDR2 SVGAGI. The CDR3 covers 15 residues. The J segment lost 6 bases and the V segment lost 7 bases, leaving 9 bases of the junction unmatched. Written as DNA, the CDR3 is TGTGCCAGCACCTCAGGTACTAGCGGGGCCAATGAGCAGTTCTTC. It codes for CASTSGTSGANEQFF.

The chain employs TRBV6-5 and TRBJ1-1; 7 bases fit TRBD1. Germline CDR1 is MNHEY and CDR2 is SVGAGI. J gave up 4 bases and V 6 bases, and 8 bases lay outside the gene matches. The CDR3 contains 14 residues. This CDR3 reads CASRREGAFTEAFF. The CDR3 DNA is TGTGCCAGCAGAAGGGAGGGGGCTTTCACTGAAGCTTTCTTT.

The chain combines TRBV19 with TRBJ1-5; no clear D. This CDR3 has 16 amino acids. The V gene lost 4 bases and the J gene lost 10 bases, with 23 bases spanning the gap. Germline CDR1 and CDR2: LNHDA and SQIVND (reference sequence). The CDR3, as DNA: TGTGCCAGTAGTAGGATGGGGTTTTCCCCTATGAAACCCCAGCATTTT. Residues: CASSRMGFSPMKPQHF.

The chain joins TRBV7-8 to TRBJ2-3; D is ambiguous. The V gene lost 5 bases and the J gene lost 2 bases, with 14 bases spanning the gap. CDR3 length equals 15 residues. Germline CDR1 SGHVS, CDR2 FQNEAQ. The CDR3 loop reads CASSPRTLVTDTQYF. The CDR3 region has the DNA TGTGCCAGCAGCCCCCGAACGCTAGTCACAGATACGCAGTATTTT.

A few counts support this clone. For the CDR3, the DNA is TGTGCCAGCAGTCAGACAGGGGTCGGAAGTGAAAAACTGTTTTTT. Its translation is CASSQTGVGSEKLFF. This chain links TRBV6-5 with TRBJ1-4; 8 nucleotides match TRBD1. This CDR3 region has 15 residues. Per the germline V gene, CDR1 is MNHEY and CDR2 is SVGAGI. The junction had 9 bases not matched to a gene; V was cut back by 5 bases and J by 7 bases.

This clone was recorded only once. The rearrangement uses TRBV3-1 (or the pseudogene TRBV3-2) and TRBJ1-1; D is perhaps TRBD1 (6 bases). The V gene's germline CDR1 is LGHDT and CDR2 YNNKEL (reference sequence). The germline V and J ends were trimmed by 4 bases and 0 bases, with 15 bases remaining between them. CDR3 length: 16 residues. The DNA for the CDR3 is TGTGCCAGCAGCCTTACCCCGACAGGACTGAACACTGAAGCTTTCTTT. Translating it yields CASSLTPTGLNTEAFF.

The rearrangement uses TRBV10-1 and TRBJ1-4; the match to TRBD1 covers 7 bases. CDR3 size: 14 residues. V was clipped by 4 bases and J by 8 bases; unmatched bases: 7. Per germline, CDR1 WNHNN and CDR2 SYGVQD (reference sequence). The CDR3 reads CASSGGGAGEKLFF. The DNA for the CDR3 is TGCGCCAGCAGTGGAGGGGGCGCGGGCGAAAAACTGTTTTTT.

V is TRBV5-1 and J is TRBJ2-3, with D perhaps given as TRBD1 or TRBD2 (6 bases each). This CDR3 spans 17 amino acids. From germline, CDR1 is SGHRS and CDR2 YFSETQ. Trimming shortened V by 4 bases and J by 6 bases, and 24 bases separated the two germline ends. CDR3 residues: CASSGGRGGTSVDTQYF. For the CDR3, the DNA is TGCGCCAGCAGCGGGGGGCGGGGAGGTACATCCGTGGATACGCAGTATTTT.

This sequence joins TRBV7-2 and TRBJ1-6; D not certain. The CDR3 contains 16 residues. In germline, CDR1 is SGHTA, CDR2 FQGNSA. Deletions cut 5 bases from V and 10 bases from J, with 21 bases between. CDR3 coding DNA: TGTGCCAGCAGCCCCGCCGGGCAACCAGTGGGGTCACCCCTCCACTTT. It encodes CASSPAGQPVGSPLHF.

This chain links TRBV5-4 with TRBJ2-7; D gene uncertain. The CDR3 has 12 amino acids. Germline CDR1 reads SGHNT; CDR2 reads YYREEE (reference sequence). V lost 3 bases and J lost 3, with 7 bases in between. The CDR3 nucleotides read TGTGCCAGCAGCTCCGGAATCTACGAGCAGTACTTC. Encoded protein: CASSSGIYEQYF. Using reference TRBV5-4 and TRBJ2-7 for the parts outside the CDR3, the full variable domain is ETGVTQSPTHLIKTRGQQVTLRCSSQSGHNTVSWYQQALGQGPQFIFQYYREEENGRGNFPPRFSGLQFPNYSSELNVNALELDDSALYLCASSSGIYEQYFGPGTRLTVT.